This TCR beta chain was identified during a study of T cells in narcolepsy. Study-wide findings and caveats: Autoreactive HCRT-specific and TRIB2-specific clonotypes were marked in same-patient CSF-versus-blood CD4+ comparisons. Blood of same and different patients, but not healthy controls, reportedly held recurring autoreactive clonotypes.

The germline V gene has CDR1 LNHDA and CDR2 SQIVND (reference sequence). This CDR3 contains 15 residues. J was trimmed by 6 bases and V by 6 bases; bases with no gene match: 7. On this clone itself: Antigen unknown.

The table came from immunoSEQ multiplex PCR; TCRdb's copy has only in-frame clones and leaves some out. This table holds approximately 35,000 clones, about four fifths found once. This clonotype was obtained from a human donor in good health. V is TRBV19 and J is TRBJ2-2; 10 positions match TRBD1. Material: memory (CD45RA-) CD4+ T cells from blood. As DNA, the CDR3 is TGTGCCAGTAGAAAATCCGGGACAGGGGCCGGGGAGCTGTTTTTT. Translation gives CASRKSGTGAGELFF. Using reference TRBV19 and TRBJ2-2 for the parts outside the CDR3, the full variable domain is DGGITQSPKYLFRKEGQNVTLSCEQNLNHDAMYWYRQDPGQGLRLIYYSQIVNDFQKGDIAEGYSVSREKKESFPLTVTSAQKNPTAFYLCASRKSGTGAGELFFGEGSRLTVL.